This entry concerns a single T cell receptor (beta chain). Its target is unknown. The sample originates from a study of T cell repertoires in cytomegalovirus infection. As for the study in general: Recently identified HLA-C-restricted CMV epitopes were used, and well-studied HLA-B-restricted CMV epitopes were used as well. The public TCR beta signatures pointed to both CMV infection and matching HLA type. Points from the study as a whole: Frequencies of public TCR beta families were cumulated, and this identified carriers of CMV plus the relevant HLA. The ex vivo response was dominated by HLA-C-restricted CMV-specific TCR beta clonotypes.

TCRdb re-called the reads with MiXCR, one entry per CDR3 protein. The sample holds a few hundred thousand distinct CDR3 sequences, roughly 43% seen once. Trimming left V 6 bases short and J 13 bases short, with 19 bases between. The CDR3 totals 12 residues. The chain uses TRBV12-3 or TRBV12-4 and TRBJ2-7; unclear D gene. The clonotype was recovered from a human donor in good health (CMV status not recorded). Some clones in this sample may be carry-over from other donors' samples. The specimen was cultured PBMCs, collected from culture after CMV antigen stimulation. In DNA form, the CDR3 reads TGTGCCAGCAGCCCGGACGGATCGTTGGAATACTTC. Amino acid sequence: CASSPDGSLEYF.